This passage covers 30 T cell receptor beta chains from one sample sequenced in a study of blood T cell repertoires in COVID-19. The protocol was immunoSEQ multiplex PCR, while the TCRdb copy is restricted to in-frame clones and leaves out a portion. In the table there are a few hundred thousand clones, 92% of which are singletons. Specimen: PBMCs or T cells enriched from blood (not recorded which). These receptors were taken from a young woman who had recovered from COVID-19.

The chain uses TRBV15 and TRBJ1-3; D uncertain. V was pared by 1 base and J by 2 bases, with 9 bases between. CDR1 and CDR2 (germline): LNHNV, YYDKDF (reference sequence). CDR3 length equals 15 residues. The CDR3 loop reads CATSRVVGAGNTIYF. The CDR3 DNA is TGTGCCACCAGCAGAGTCGTGGGAGCTGGAAACACCATATATTTT.

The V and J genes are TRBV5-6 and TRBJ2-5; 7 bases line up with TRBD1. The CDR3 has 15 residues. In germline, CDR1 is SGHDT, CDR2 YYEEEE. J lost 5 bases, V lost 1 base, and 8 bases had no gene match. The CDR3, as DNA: TGTGCCAGCAGCTTGTACCTAGGGGGCTCGGAGACCCAGTACTTC. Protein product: CASSLYLGGSETQYF.

The CDR3: CASSLVAGGINEQFF. Here the CDR3 DNA reads TGTGCCAGCAGCTTAGTGGCGGGAGGAATCAATGAGCAGTTCTTC. The chain carries TRBV11-2 and TRBJ2-1; the match to TRBD2 covers 8 bases. The CDR3 totals 15 residues. The germline V gene has CDR1 SGHAT and CDR2 FQNNGV. J was trimmed by 6 bases and V by 1 base; bases with no gene match: 5.

CDR3 protein: CASSFGENEQFF. CDR3 DNA: TGTGCCAGCAGCTTCGGAGAGAATGAGCAGTTCTTC. V and J are TRBV7-9 and TRBJ2-1; D gene ambiguous. Germline CDR1 reads SEHNR; CDR2 reads FQNEAQ (reference sequence). The CDR3 has 12 amino acids. V lost 3 bases and J lost 7, with 7 bases in between.

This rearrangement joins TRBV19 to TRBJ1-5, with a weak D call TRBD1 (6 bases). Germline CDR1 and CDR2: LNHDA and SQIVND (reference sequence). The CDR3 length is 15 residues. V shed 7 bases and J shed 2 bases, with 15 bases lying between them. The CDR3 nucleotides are TGTGCCAGTACTTACGGGACACGCGGCAATCAGCCCCAGCATTTT. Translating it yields CASTYGTRGNQPQHF.

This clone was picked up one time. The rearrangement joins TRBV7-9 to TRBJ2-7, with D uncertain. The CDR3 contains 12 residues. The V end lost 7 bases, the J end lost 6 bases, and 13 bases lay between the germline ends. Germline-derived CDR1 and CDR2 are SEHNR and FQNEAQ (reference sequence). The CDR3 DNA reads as TGTGCCAGCACCTTGAGGAATGGCGAGCAGTACTTC. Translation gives CASTLRNGEQYF. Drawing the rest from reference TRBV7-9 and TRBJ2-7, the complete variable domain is DTGVSQNPRHKITKRGQNVTFRCDPISEHNRLYWYRQTLGQGPEFLTYFQNEAQLEKSRLLSDRFSAERPKGSFSTLEIQRTEQGDSAMYLCASTLRNGEQYFGPGTRLTVT.

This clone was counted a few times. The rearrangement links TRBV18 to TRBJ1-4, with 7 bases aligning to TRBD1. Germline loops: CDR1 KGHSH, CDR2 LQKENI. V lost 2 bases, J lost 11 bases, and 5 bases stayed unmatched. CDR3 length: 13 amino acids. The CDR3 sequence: CASSPATGYKLFF. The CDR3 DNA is TGTGCCAGCTCACCAGCGACAGGGTATAAACTGTTTTTT.

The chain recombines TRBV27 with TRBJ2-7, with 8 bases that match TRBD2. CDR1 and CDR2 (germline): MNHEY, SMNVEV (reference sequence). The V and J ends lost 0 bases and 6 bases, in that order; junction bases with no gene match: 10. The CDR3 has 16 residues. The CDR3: CASSLSSAGVGPEQYF. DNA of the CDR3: TGTGCCAGCAGTTTATCGTCAGCGGGAGTCGGACCCGAGCAGTACTTC.

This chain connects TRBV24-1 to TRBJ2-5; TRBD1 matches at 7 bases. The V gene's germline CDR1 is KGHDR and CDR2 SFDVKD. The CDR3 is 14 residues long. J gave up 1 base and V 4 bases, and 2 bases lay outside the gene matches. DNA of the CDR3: TGTGCCACCAGTGACGACAGGGCCCAAGAGACCCAGTACTTC. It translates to CATSDDRAQETQYF.

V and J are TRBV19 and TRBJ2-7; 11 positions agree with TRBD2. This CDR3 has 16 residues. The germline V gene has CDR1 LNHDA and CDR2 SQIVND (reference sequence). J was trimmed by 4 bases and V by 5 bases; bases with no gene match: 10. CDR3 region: CASSVHLAGGMYEQYF. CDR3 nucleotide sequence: TGTGCCAGTAGTGTCCACCTAGCGGGAGGTATGTACGAGCAGTACTTC.

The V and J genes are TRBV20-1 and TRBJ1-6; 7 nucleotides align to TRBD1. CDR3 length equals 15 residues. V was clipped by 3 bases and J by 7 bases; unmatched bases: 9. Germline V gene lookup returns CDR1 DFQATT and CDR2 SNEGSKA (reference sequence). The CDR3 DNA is TGCAGTGCTAGTCACGGACAGGTGGGGAATTCACCCCTCCACTTT. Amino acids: CSASHGQVGNSPLHF.

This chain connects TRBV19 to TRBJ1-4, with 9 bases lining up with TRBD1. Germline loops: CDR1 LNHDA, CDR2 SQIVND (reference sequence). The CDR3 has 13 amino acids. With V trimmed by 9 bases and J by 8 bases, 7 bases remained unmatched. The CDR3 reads CASKQGAREKLFF. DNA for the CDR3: TGTGCCAGCAAACAGGGGGCGCGGGAAAAACTGTTTTTT.

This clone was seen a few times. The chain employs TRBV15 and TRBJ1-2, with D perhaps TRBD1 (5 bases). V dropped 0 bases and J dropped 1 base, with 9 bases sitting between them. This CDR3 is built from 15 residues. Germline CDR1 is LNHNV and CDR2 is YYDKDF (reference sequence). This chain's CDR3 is CATSRERTLNYGYTF. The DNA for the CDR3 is TGTGCCACCAGCAGAGAGAGGACACTTAACTATGGCTACACCTTC.

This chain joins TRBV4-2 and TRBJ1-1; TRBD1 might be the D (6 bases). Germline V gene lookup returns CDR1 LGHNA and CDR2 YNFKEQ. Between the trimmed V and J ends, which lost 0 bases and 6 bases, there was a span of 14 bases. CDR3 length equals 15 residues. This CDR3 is CASSQEQGRPSEAFF. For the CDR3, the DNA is TGTGCCAGCAGCCAAGAGCAGGGGAGACCCTCTGAAGCTTTCTTT.

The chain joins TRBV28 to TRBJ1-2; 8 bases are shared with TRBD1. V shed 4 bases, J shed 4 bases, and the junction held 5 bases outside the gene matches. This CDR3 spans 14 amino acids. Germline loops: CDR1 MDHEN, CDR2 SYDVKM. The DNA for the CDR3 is TGTGCCAGCAGTTCAGGGGGCAGGAGCTATGGCTACACCTTC. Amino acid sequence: CASSSGGRSYGYTF.

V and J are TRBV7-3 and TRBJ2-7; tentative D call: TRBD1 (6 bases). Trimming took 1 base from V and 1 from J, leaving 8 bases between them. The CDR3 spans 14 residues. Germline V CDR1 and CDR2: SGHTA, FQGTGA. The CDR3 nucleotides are TGTGCCAGCAGCTTAAAACAGGGATCCTACGAGCAGTACTTC. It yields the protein CASSLKQGSYEQYF. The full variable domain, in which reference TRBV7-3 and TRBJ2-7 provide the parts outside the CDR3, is GAGVSQTPSNKVTEKGKYVELRCDPISGHTALYWYRQSLGQGPEFLIYFQGTGAADDSGLPNDRFFAVRPEGSVSTLKIQRTERGDSAVYLCASSLKQGSYEQYFGPGTRLTVT.

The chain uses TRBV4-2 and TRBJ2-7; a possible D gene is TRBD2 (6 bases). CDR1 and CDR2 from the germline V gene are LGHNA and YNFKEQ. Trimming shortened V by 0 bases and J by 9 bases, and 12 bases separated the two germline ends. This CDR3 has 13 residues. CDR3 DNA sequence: TGTGCCAGCAGCCAAGAGGGCGGGAAGGTGCAGTACTTC. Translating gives CASSQEGGKVQYF.

CDR3 amino acids: CASSPEAGLSGELFF. The CDR3 region has the DNA TGTGCCAGCAGTCCCGAAGCGGGACTTTCCGGGGAGCTGTTTTTT. The rearrangement uses TRBV6-5 and TRBJ2-2, with 7 bases fitting TRBD2. The CDR3 length is 15 residues. Per the germline V gene, CDR1 is MNHEY and CDR2 is SVGAGI. Losses at the gene ends were 5 bases for V and 6 bases for J; bases not matched to a gene: 9.

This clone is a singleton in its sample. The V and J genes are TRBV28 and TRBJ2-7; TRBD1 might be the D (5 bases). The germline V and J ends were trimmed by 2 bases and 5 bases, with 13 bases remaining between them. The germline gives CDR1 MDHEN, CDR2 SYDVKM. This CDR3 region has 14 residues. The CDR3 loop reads CASSLKQGRDEQYF. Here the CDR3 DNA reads TGTGCCAGCAGTTTAAAGCAGGGTAGAGACGAGCAGTACTTC.

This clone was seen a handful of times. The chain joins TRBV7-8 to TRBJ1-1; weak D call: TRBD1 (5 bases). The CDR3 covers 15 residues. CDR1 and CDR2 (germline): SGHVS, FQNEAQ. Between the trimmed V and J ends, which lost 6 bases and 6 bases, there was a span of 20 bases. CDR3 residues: CASRGRTGGISEAFF. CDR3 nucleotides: TGTGCCAGCAGGGGACGAACGGGAGGGATCTCTGAAGCTTTCTTT.

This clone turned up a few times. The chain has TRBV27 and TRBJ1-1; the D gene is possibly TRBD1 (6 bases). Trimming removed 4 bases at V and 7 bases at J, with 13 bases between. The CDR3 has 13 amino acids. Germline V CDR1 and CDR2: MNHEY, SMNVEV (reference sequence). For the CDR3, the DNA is TGTGCCAGCAGTTCCAACCGGGACAATGAAGCTTTCTTT. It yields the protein CASSSNRDNEAFF.

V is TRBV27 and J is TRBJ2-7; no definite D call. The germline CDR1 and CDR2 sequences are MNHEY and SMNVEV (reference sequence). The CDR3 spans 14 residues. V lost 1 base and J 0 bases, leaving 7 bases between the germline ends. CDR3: CASSLWQTSYEQYF. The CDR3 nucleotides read TGTGCCAGCAGTTTATGGCAAACCTCCTACGAGCAGTACTTC.

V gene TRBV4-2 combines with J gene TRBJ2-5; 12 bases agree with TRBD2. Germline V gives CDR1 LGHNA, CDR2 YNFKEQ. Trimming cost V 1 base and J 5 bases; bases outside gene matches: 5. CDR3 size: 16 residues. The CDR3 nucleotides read TGTGCCAGCAGCCAAGCTAGCGGGGGGGCGGAGGAGACCCAGTACTTC. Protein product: CASSQASGGAEETQYF.

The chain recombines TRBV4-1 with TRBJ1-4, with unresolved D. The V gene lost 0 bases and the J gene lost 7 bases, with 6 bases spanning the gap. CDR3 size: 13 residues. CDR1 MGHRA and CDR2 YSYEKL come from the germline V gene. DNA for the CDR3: TGCGCCAGCAGCCAAGATCGGGGTGAAAAACTGTTTTTT. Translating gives CASSQDRGEKLFF.

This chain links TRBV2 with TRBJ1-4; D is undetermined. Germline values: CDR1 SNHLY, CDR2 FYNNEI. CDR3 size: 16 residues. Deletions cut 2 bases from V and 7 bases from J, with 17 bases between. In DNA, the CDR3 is TGTGCCAGCAGTGAATTTCGCGGTGACGATAGTGAAAAACTGTTTTTT. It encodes CASSEFRGDDSEKLFF.

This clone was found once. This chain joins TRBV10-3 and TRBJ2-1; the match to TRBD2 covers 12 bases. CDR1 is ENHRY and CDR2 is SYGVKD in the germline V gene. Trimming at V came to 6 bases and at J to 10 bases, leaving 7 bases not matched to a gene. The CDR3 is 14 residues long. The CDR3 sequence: CAISLAGGPGEQFF. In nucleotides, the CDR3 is TGTGCCATCAGCCTAGCGGGAGGGCCTGGCGAGCAGTTCTTC.

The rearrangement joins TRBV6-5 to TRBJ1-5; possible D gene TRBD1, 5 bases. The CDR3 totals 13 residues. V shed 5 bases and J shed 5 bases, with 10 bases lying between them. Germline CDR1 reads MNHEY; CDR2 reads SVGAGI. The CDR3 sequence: CASSPLGDQPQHF. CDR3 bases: TGTGCCAGCAGTCCCTTAGGGGATCAGCCCCAGCATTTT.

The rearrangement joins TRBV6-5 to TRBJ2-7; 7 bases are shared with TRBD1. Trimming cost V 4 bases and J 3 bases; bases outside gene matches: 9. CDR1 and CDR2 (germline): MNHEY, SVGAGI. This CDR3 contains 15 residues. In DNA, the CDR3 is TGTGCCAGCAGTTCTGACGGGACAGACCACTACGAGCAGTACTTC. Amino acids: CASSSDGTDHYEQYF.

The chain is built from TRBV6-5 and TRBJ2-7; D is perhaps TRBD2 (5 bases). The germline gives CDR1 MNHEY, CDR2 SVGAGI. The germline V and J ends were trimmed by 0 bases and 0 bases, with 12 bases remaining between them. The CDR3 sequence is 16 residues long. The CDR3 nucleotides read TGTGCCAGCAGTTACTCCCGGGGTGGGAGCTCCTACGAGCAGTACTTC. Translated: CASSYSRGGSSYEQYF.

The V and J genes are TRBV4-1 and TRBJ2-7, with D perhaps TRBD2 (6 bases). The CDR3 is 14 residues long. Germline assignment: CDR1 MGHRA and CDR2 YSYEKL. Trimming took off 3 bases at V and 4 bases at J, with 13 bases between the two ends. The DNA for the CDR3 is TGCGCCAGCAGCCAGCGGGACCCGCCGTACGAGCAGTACTTC. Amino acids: CASSQRDPPYEQYF.